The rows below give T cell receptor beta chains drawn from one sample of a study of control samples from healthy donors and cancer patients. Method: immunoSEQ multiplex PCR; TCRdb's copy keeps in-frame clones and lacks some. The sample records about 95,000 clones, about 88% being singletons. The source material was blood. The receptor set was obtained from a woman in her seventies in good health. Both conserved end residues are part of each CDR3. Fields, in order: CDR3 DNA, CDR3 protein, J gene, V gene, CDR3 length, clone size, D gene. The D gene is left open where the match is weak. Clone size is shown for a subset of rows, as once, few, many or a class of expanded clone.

CDR3nt: TGTGCCAGTAGTGACAGGTCCTTCGCTGAAGCTTTCTTT
CDR3aa: CASSDRSFAEAFF
j_gene: TRBJ1-1
v_gene: TRBV19
len: 13
abundance: NA
d_gene: NA

CDR3nt: TGTGCCAGTAGTACGGGGGTAACAACTAATGAAAAACTGTTTTTT
CDR3aa: CASSTGVTTNEKLFF
j_gene: TRBJ1-4
v_gene: TRBV19
len: 15
abundance: NA
d_gene: NA

CDR3nt: TGTGCCAGCAGGATAGGGCGCCCTAGCACAGATACGCAGTATTTT
CDR3aa: CASRIGRPSTDTQYF
j_gene: TRBJ2-3
v_gene: TRBV2
len: 15
abundance: NA
d_gene: NA

CDR3nt: TGTGCCAGCAGTTTTGGGGCCTATGAAAAACTGTTTTTT
CDR3aa: CASSFGAYEKLFF
j_gene: TRBJ1-4
v_gene: TRBV12-3/TRBV12-4
len: 13
abundance: NA
d_gene: NA

CDR3nt: TGTGCCAGCAGCTTAGTAGGGGGCCTAGGTGGAGCTTTCTTT
CDR3aa: CASSLVGGLGGAFF
j_gene: TRBJ1-1
v_gene: TRBV13
len: 14
abundance: NA
d_gene: TRBD1

CDR3nt: TGTGCCAGCAGCTTATTGGACTACGAGCAGTACTTC
CDR3aa: CASSLLDYEQYF
j_gene: TRBJ2-7
v_gene: TRBV7-9
len: 12
abundance: NA
d_gene: NA

CDR3nt: TGTGCCATCAGTGAGGTCGGGACAGGGGGAGGTGATGAGCAGTTCTTC
CDR3aa: CAISEVGTGGGDEQFF
j_gene: TRBJ2-1
v_gene: TRBV10-3
len: 16
abundance: NA
d_gene: TRBD1

CDR3nt: TGTGCCAGCAGCTCCCAAGCCGGGACAACTAACTATGGCTACACCTTC
CDR3aa: CASSSQAGTTNYGYTF
j_gene: TRBJ1-2
v_gene: TRBV5-4
len: 16
abundance: NA
d_gene: NA

CDR3nt: TGTGCCAGCAGTACCGAAGGGCGGAGCACTGAAGCTTTCTTT
CDR3aa: CASSTEGRSTEAFF
j_gene: TRBJ1-1
v_gene: TRBV6-5
len: 14
abundance: NA
d_gene: NA

CDR3nt: TGTGCCATCAGTGAAGGAGGGACAGGCGGAGGGAGGAACACTGAAGCTTTCTTT
CDR3aa: CAISEGGTGGGRNTEAFF
j_gene: TRBJ1-1
v_gene: TRBV10-3
len: 18
abundance: NA
d_gene: TRBD1

CDR3nt: TGTGCCAGCAGTGAAGCGGGGGCTCGTTCGAATGAGCAGTTCTTC
CDR3aa: CASSEAGARSNEQFF
j_gene: TRBJ2-1
v_gene: TRBV6-1
len: 15
abundance: few
d_gene: NA

CDR3nt: TGTGCCAGCAGCCAAGGCCAAGTCCAGGGAGGCTACACCTTC
CDR3aa: CASSQGQVQGGYTF
j_gene: TRBJ1-2
v_gene: TRBV3-1/TRBV3-2
len: 14
abundance: NA
d_gene: NA

CDR3nt: TGTGCCAGCAGCGCCTGGGGGGAGCAGTACTTC
CDR3aa: CASSAWGEQYF
j_gene: TRBJ2-7
v_gene: TRBV5-4
len: 11
abundance: NA
d_gene: NA

CDR3nt: TGCGCCAGCAGTGAGAGCGGAGGGAGGGATACTGAAGCTTTCTTT
CDR3aa: CASSESGGRDTEAFF
j_gene: TRBJ1-1
v_gene: TRBV10-2
len: 15
abundance: few
d_gene: NA

CDR3nt: TGTGCCAGCAGTTACCCTGGAAACACTGAAGCTTTCTTT
CDR3aa: CASSYPGNTEAFF
j_gene: TRBJ1-1
v_gene: TRBV6-5
len: 13
abundance: NA
d_gene: NA

CDR3nt: TGTGCCAGCAGCTTGGTTTCAGTTGGCAGTCCCTATGGCTACACCTTC
CDR3aa: CASSLVSVGSPYGYTF
j_gene: TRBJ1-2
v_gene: TRBV5-6
len: 16
abundance: NA
d_gene: NA

CDR3nt: TGTGCCACTACGGACCTCACAGATACGCAGTATTTT
CDR3aa: CATTDLTDTQYF
j_gene: TRBJ2-3
v_gene: TRBV19
len: 12
abundance: NA
d_gene: NA

CDR3nt: TGTGCCAGCAGCCCCCCCGGCAGAGGGGAGGGCAATCAGCCCCAGCATTTT
CDR3aa: CASSPPGRGEGNQPQHF
j_gene: TRBJ1-5
v_gene: TRBV7-9
len: 17
abundance: NA
d_gene: NA

CDR3nt: TGTGCCAGTTCCTACGAGCGGCGCACAGATACGCAGTATTTT
CDR3aa: CASSYERRTDTQYF
j_gene: TRBJ2-3
v_gene: TRBV19
len: 14
abundance: NA
d_gene: NA

CDR3nt: TGCGCCAGCAGCTTGGAACAGCCCTCCTATAATTCACCCCTCCACTTT
CDR3aa: CASSLEQPSYNSPLHF
j_gene: TRBJ1-6
v_gene: TRBV5-1
len: 16
abundance: once
d_gene: NA

CDR3nt: TGTGCCAGCAGCCAAGTCGCGAACACTGAAGCTTTCTTT
CDR3aa: CASSQVANTEAFF
j_gene: TRBJ1-1
v_gene: TRBV3-1/TRBV3-2
len: 13
abundance: NA
d_gene: NA

CDR3nt: TGTGCCAGCAGCCCCTCCAAGGCCGGCTACACCTTC
CDR3aa: CASSPSKAGYTF
j_gene: TRBJ1-2
v_gene: TRBV7-9
len: 12
abundance: few
d_gene: NA

CDR3nt: TGTGCCAGTAGTATAAGTGTGAGTGTCGACAATGAGCAGTTCTTC
CDR3aa: CASSISVSVDNEQFF
j_gene: TRBJ2-1
v_gene: TRBV19
len: 15
abundance: NA
d_gene: NA

CDR3nt: TGCGCCAGCCGACAGGGACAAACTGGAAACACCATATATTTT
CDR3aa: CASRQGQTGNTIYF
j_gene: TRBJ1-3
v_gene: TRBV5-1
len: 14
abundance: NA
d_gene: TRBD1

CDR3nt: TGTGCCATCGGGGCTAGCGGGGGGGCCATGAATGAGCAGTTCTTC
CDR3aa: CAIGASGGAMNEQFF
j_gene: TRBJ2-1
v_gene: TRBV10-3
len: 15
abundance: NA
d_gene: TRBD2

CDR3nt: TGTGCCAGCAGCTTGCATGGGGCCCAGAATCAGCCCCAGCATTTT
CDR3aa: CASSLHGAQNQPQHF
j_gene: TRBJ1-5
v_gene: TRBV5-6
len: 15
abundance: NA
d_gene: NA

CDR3nt: TGTGCCAGCAGCATGCCCAACAGGGGGCCCCATTCCTACGAGCAGTACTTC
CDR3aa: CASSMPNRGPHSYEQYF
j_gene: TRBJ2-7
v_gene: TRBV7-9
len: 17
abundance: NA
d_gene: TRBD1

CDR3nt: TGCGCCAGCAGCCCAGAGCCGCCCAACTACGAGCAGTACTTC
CDR3aa: CASSPEPPNYEQYF
j_gene: TRBJ2-7
v_gene: TRBV5-1
len: 14
abundance: NA
d_gene: NA

CDR3nt: TGCGCCAGCAGCCCGGAGGGGTTGCAGCCCCAGCATTTT
CDR3aa: CASSPEGLQPQHF
j_gene: TRBJ1-5
v_gene: TRBV5-1
len: 13
abundance: NA
d_gene: NA

CDR3nt: TGTGCCAGCAGCTTTTCGGGACAACCAGCTAGCACAGATACGCAGTATTTT
CDR3aa: CASSFSGQPASTDTQYF
j_gene: TRBJ2-3
v_gene: TRBV5-4
len: 17
abundance: NA
d_gene: NA

CDR3nt: TGCGCCAGCAGCCAAGATCAGGGGATTAGCTCCTACGAGCAGTACTTC
CDR3aa: CASSQDQGISSYEQYF
j_gene: TRBJ2-7
v_gene: TRBV4-1
len: 16
abundance: NA
d_gene: NA

CDR3nt: TGTGCCACCAGCAACCTTGAGCTGAACACTGAAGCTTTCTTT
CDR3aa: CATSNLELNTEAFF
j_gene: TRBJ1-1
v_gene: TRBV15
len: 14
abundance: NA
d_gene: NA

CDR3nt: TGTGCCAGCAGCTTAAGGGGCGGGACAGGGAACACTGAAGCTTTCTTT
CDR3aa: CASSLRGGTGNTEAFF
j_gene: TRBJ1-1
v_gene: TRBV13
len: 16
abundance: NA
d_gene: TRBD1

CDR3nt: TGTGCCAGCAGCCCCCGGGACCTCCGGGGTGGCTACACCTTC
CDR3aa: CASSPRDLRGGYTF
j_gene: TRBJ1-2
v_gene: TRBV14
len: 14
abundance: few
d_gene: NA

CDR3nt: TGTGCCTGGAGTGGAGGGACAGGGGGCAACATTCAGTACTTC
CDR3aa: CAWSGGTGGNIQYF
j_gene: TRBJ2-4
v_gene: TRBV30
len: 14
abundance: NA
d_gene: TRBD1

CDR3nt: TGTGCCAGCAGTTCCGGGACAGGCCTCTCGGAGCAGTACTTC
CDR3aa: CASSSGTGLSEQYF
j_gene: TRBJ2-7
v_gene: TRBV27
len: 14
abundance: NA
d_gene: TRBD1

CDR3nt: TGTGCCAGCAGTGAAGCCTCCCACACTGAAGCTTTCTTT
CDR3aa: CASSEASHTEAFF
j_gene: TRBJ1-1
v_gene: TRBV6-1
len: 13
abundance: NA
d_gene: NA

CDR3nt: TGCAGCGTTACATACGGGGCTACGCAGTATTTT
CDR3aa: CSVTYGATQYF
j_gene: TRBJ2-3
v_gene: TRBV29-1
len: 11
abundance: NA
d_gene: NA

CDR3nt: TGTGCCAGCAGCCAAGACAACTATGGCTACACCTTC
CDR3aa: CASSQDNYGYTF
j_gene: TRBJ1-2
v_gene: TRBV3-1/TRBV3-2
len: 12
abundance: NA
d_gene: NA